This T cell receptor beta chain was recovered during a study of PD-1 blockade in classical Hodgkin lymphoma. Study findings and constraints: Newly diagnosed patients reportedly trailed healthy donors in baseline TCR diversity. Complete responders' diversity at baseline resembled that of newly diagnosed patients. Possible causes of repertoire differences, disease activity or prior therapy, remain undefined.

The data were produced by immunoSEQ multiplex PCR, yet TCRdb's version contains in-frame clones alone and is incomplete. The sample yields almost 85,000 clones, approximately 91% seen once. This clone was detected only once. Its cognate antigen is unknown. Every patient experienced relapse after autologous stem cell transplantation, and brentuximab vedotin exposure varied. The sequenced sample was peripheral blood mononuclear cells (PBMCs), obtained at baseline. The clonotype comes from a human donor with classical Hodgkin lymphoma.

Here the CDR3 DNA reads TGCGCCAGCAGCGGAGGACAGATTAACTATGGCTACACCTTC. It codes for CASSGGQINYGYTF. The genes are TRBV5-1 and TRBJ1-2; tentative D call: TRBD1 (6 bases). The CDR3 covers 14 residues. CDR1 and CDR2 (germline): SGHRS, YFSETQ. The V end lost 4 bases, the J end lost 1 base, and 11 bases lay between the germline ends.